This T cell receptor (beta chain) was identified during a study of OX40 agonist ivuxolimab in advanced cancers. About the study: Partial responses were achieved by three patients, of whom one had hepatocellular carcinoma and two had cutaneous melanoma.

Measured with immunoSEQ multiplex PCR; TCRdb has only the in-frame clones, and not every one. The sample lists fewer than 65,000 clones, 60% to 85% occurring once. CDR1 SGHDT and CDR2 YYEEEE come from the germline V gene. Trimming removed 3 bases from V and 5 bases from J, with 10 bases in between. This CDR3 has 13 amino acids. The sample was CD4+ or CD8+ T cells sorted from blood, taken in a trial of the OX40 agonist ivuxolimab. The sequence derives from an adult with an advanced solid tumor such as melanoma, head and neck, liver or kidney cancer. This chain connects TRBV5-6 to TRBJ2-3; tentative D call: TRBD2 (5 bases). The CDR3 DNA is TGTGCCAGCAGCTACGGTCGGGGAGATACGCAGTATTTT. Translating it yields CASSYGRGDTQYF.